The following is a T cell receptor beta chain sequence with its context. What it binds is not known. The V end lost 3 bases, the J end lost 4 bases, and 6 bases lay between the germline ends. In germline, CDR1 is WNHNN, CDR2 SYGVQD (reference sequence). CDR3 size: 12 residues. The Oncomine TCR Beta short-read assay sequenced DNA from cultured CD4+ T cells. MiXCR was run by TCRdb on the PCR reads, yielding one entry per CDR3 protein. The table shows about 20,000 distinct CDR3 sequences, with around 53% occurring only once. This entry is derived from a study of vaccination and CD4 T cells after COVID-19. Documented treatment: roughly nine-day PBMC culture with coronavirus spike peptide pools or control peptides (ViraFEST assay).

The specimen was CD4+ T cells from blood, cultured in vitro. The TCR originated in a human donor who had recovered from COVID-19. This chain uses TRBV10-1 with TRBJ1-1; unclear D gene. The CDR3 DNA reads as TGCGCCAGCAGTGATGGGCCCACTGAAGCTTTCTTT. Translation: CASSDGPTEAFF.